This is a list of T cell receptor beta chains from one sample in a study of blood T cell repertoires in COVID-19. Repertoires were generated with immunoSEQ multiplex PCR, while TCRdb's copy carries only in-frame clones and drops some. The sample includes under 200,000 clones, 80% to 90% seen only once; the top ten take 3% to 4%. Sequencing was done on a sample of peripheral blood. The source of these receptors is a young man with active or convalescent COVID-19. Both conserved end residues are part of each CDR3. Each record gives: V gene, D gene, clone size, J gene, CDR3 DNA, CDR3 protein. A D gene is named only where the DNA matches it firmly. Expanded clones are given a class, and other clones once, few, many or no size at all.

V: TRBV9
D: TRBD2
size: few
J: TRBJ2-1
DNA: TGTGCCAGCAGCGTAGGTCTAGCGGGAGGGGCCTACAATGAGCAGTTCTTC
CDR3: CASSVGLAGGAYNEQFF

V: TRBV15
D: -
size: -
J: TRBJ1-2
DNA: TGTGCCACCAGCAGGGAGTCGGGTTTCAACTATGGCTACACCTTC
CDR3: CATSRESGFNYGYTF

V: TRBV27
D: -
size: -
J: TRBJ1-1
DNA: TGTGCCAGCAGTTACCGGGGGGGAGTGACTGAAGCTTTCTTT
CDR3: CASSYRGGVTEAFF

V: TRBV30
D: TRBD1
size: -
J: TRBJ2-5
DNA: TGTGCCTGGAGTCGACAACAGGGGGCCGGGAAGACCCAGTACTTC
CDR3: CAWSRQQGAGKTQYF

V: TRBV3-1/TRBV3-2
D: -
size: -
J: TRBJ1-2
DNA: TGTGCCAGCAGCCAACAATGGGGAGGGTGGTATGGCTACACCTTC
CDR3: CASSQQWGGWYGYTF

V: TRBV5-1
D: TRBD1
size: -
J: TRBJ2-7
DNA: TGCGCCAGCAGCTTGGGTTTAGGACAGGGTCATGAGCAGTACTTC
CDR3: CASSLGLGQGHEQYF

V: TRBV7-2
D: TRBD2
size: -
J: TRBJ2-4
DNA: TGTGCCAGCAGCAGGGGACTAGCGGAGTCCATTCAGTACTTC
CDR3: CASSRGLAESIQYF

V: TRBV5-5
D: TRBD2
size: -
J: TRBJ2-3
DNA: TGTGCCAGCAGCTTGGCCGTGGCTAGCGGGGAATATACGCAGTATTTT
CDR3: CASSLAVASGEYTQYF

V: TRBV28
D: TRBD1
size: -
J: TRBJ2-2
DNA: TGTGCCAGCAGTTTGGCGGGACAGGGGTTCACCGGGGAGCTGTTTTTT
CDR3: CASSLAGQGFTGELFF

V: TRBV7-9
D: -
size: -
J: TRBJ1-2
DNA: TGTGCCAGCAGCCCCTTGGGTGGGAGAGGAGGCTACACCTTC
CDR3: CASSPLGGRGGYTF

V: TRBV24-1
D: TRBD2
size: -
J: TRBJ2-3
DNA: TGTGCCACCAGTGACCCGCGGGGGGCCCCAGATACGCAGTATTTT
CDR3: CATSDPRGAPDTQYF

V: TRBV4-2
D: -
size: few
J: TRBJ1-5
DNA: TGTGCCAGCAGCCAAGAAGGCACAGGCCCCGAGCTTAGCAATCAGCCCCAGCATTTT
CDR3: CASSQEGTGPELSNQPQHF